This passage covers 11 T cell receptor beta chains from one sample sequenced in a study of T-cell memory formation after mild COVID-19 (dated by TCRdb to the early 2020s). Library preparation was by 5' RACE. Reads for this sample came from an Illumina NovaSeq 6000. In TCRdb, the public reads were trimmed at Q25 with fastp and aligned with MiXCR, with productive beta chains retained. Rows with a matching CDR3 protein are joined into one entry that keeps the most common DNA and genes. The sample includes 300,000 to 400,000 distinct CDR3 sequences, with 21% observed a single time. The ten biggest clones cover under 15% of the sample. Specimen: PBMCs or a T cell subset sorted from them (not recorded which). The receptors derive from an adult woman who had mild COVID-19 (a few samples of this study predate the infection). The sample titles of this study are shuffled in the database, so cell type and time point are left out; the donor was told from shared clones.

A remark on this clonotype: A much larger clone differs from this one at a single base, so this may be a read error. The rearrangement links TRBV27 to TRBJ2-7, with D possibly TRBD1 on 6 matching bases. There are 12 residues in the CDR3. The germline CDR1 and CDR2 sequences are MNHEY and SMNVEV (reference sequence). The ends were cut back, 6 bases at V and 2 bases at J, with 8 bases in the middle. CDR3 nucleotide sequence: TGTGCCAGCAGGGACAGCCCCTACGAGCAGTACTTC. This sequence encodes CASRDSPYEQYF.

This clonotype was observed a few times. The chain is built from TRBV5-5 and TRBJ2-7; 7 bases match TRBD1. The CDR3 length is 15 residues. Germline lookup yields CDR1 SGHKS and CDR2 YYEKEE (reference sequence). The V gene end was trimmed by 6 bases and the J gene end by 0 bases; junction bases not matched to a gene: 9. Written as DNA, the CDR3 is TGTGCCAGCAAGCACGAGGCAGGGGGCTCCTACGAGCAGTACTTC. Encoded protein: CASKHEAGGSYEQYF. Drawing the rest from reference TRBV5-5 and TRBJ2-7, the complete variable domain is DAGVTQSPTHLIKTRGQQVTLRCSPISGHKSVSWYQQVLGQGPQFIFQYYEKEERGRGNFPDRFSARQFPNYSSELNVNALLLGDSALYLCASKHEAGGSYEQYFGPGTRLTVT.

The chain's CDR3 is CASSFTRFSGNTIYF. For the CDR3, the DNA is TGTGCCAGCAGCTTCACAAGATTCTCTGGAAACACCATATATTTT. The chain couples TRBV7-9 to TRBJ1-3; D gene ambiguous. The germline V and J ends were trimmed by 3 bases and 0 bases, with 9 bases remaining between them. The CDR3 is 15 amino acids. CDR1 and CDR2 from the germline V gene are SEHNR and FQNEAQ (reference sequence).

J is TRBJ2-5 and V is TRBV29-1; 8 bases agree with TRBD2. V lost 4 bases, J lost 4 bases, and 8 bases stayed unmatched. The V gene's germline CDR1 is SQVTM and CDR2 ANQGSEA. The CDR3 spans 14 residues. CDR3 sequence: CSVAGLTSGETQYF. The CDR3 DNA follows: TGCAGCGTTGCCGGCCTCACTAGCGGAGAGACCCAGTACTTC.

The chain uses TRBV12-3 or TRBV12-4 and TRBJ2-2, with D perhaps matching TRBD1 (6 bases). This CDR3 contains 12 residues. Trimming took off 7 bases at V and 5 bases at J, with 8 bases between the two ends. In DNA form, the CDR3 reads TGTGCCAGCACGACAGGAACCGGGGAGCTGTTTTTT. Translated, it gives CASTTGTGELFF.

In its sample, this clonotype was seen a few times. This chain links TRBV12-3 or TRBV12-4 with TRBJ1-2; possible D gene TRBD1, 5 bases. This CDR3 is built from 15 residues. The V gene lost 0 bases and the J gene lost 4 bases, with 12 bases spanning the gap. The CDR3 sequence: CASSLAHQGFYGYTF. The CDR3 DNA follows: TGTGCCAGCAGTTTAGCGCATCAGGGATTCTATGGCTACACCTTC.

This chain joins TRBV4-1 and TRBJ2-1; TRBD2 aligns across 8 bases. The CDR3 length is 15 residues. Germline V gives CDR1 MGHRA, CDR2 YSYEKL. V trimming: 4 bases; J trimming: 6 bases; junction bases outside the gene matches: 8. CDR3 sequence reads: CASSPGGRGLNEQFF. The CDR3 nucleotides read TGCGCCAGCAGCCCGGGGGGGCGAGGTCTCAATGAGCAGTTCTTC.

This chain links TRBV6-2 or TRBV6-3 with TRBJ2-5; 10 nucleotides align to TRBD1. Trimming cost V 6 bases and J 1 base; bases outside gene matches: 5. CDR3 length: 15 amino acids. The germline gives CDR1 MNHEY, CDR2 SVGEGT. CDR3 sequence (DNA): TGTGCCAGCAGCAGGGGACAGGGGATCCAAGAGACCCAGTACTTC. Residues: CASSRGQGIQETQYF.

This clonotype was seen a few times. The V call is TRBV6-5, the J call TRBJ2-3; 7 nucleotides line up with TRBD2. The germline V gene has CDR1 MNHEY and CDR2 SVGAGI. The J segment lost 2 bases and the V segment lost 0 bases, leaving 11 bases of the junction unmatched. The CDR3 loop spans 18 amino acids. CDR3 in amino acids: CASSYSFSRLAVTDTQYF. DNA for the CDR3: TGTGCCAGCAGTTACTCGTTTTCTCGGCTAGCGGTCACAGATACGCAGTATTTT.

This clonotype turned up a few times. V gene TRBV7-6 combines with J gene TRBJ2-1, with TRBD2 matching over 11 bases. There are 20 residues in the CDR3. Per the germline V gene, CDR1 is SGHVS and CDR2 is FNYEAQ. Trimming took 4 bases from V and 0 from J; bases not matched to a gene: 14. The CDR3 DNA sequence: TGTGCCAGCAGCTCCCTAGCGGGGGGTAACCTCCCAAGCTCCTACAATGAGCAGTTCTTC. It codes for CASSSLAGGNLPSSYNEQFF.

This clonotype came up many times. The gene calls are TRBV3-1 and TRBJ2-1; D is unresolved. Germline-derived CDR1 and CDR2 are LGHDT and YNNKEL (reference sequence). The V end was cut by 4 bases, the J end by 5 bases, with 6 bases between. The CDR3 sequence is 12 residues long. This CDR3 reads CASSPRHNEQFF. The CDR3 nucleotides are TGTGCCAGCAGCCCCCGCCACAATGAGCAGTTCTTC.